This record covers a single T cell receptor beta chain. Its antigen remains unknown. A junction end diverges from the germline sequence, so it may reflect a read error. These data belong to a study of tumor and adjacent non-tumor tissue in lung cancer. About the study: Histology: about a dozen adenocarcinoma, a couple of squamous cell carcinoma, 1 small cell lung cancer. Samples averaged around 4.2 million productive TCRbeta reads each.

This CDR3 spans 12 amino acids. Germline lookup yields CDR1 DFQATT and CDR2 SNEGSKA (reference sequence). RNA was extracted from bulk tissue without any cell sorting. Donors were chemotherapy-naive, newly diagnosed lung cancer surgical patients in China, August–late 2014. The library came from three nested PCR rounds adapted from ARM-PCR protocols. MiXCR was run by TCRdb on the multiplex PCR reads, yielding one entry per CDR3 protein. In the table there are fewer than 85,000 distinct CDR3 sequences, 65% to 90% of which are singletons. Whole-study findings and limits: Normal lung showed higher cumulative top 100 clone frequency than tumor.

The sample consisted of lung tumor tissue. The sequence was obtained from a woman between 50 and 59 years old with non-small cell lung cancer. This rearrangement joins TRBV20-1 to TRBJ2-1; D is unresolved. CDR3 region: CSDTLTYNEQFF. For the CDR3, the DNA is TGCAGTGACACGCTTACCTATAATGAGCAGTTCTTC.